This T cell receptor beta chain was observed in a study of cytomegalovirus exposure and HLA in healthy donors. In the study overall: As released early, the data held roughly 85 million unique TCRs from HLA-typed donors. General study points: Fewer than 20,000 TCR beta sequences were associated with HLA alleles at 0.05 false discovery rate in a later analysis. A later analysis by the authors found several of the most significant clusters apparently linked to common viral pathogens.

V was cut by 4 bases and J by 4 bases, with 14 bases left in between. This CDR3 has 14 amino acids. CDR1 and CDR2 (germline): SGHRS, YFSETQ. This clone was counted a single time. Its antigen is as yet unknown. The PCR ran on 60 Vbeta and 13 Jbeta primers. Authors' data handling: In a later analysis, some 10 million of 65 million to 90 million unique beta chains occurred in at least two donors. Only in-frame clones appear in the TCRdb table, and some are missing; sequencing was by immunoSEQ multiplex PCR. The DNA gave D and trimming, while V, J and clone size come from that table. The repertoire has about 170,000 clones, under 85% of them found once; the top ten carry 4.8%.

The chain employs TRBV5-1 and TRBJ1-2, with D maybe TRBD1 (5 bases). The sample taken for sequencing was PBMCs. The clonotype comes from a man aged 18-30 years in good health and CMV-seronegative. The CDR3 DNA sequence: TGCGCCAGCAGCACCGTCGACAGCCTCTATGGCTACACCTTC. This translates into CASSTVDSLYGYTF.